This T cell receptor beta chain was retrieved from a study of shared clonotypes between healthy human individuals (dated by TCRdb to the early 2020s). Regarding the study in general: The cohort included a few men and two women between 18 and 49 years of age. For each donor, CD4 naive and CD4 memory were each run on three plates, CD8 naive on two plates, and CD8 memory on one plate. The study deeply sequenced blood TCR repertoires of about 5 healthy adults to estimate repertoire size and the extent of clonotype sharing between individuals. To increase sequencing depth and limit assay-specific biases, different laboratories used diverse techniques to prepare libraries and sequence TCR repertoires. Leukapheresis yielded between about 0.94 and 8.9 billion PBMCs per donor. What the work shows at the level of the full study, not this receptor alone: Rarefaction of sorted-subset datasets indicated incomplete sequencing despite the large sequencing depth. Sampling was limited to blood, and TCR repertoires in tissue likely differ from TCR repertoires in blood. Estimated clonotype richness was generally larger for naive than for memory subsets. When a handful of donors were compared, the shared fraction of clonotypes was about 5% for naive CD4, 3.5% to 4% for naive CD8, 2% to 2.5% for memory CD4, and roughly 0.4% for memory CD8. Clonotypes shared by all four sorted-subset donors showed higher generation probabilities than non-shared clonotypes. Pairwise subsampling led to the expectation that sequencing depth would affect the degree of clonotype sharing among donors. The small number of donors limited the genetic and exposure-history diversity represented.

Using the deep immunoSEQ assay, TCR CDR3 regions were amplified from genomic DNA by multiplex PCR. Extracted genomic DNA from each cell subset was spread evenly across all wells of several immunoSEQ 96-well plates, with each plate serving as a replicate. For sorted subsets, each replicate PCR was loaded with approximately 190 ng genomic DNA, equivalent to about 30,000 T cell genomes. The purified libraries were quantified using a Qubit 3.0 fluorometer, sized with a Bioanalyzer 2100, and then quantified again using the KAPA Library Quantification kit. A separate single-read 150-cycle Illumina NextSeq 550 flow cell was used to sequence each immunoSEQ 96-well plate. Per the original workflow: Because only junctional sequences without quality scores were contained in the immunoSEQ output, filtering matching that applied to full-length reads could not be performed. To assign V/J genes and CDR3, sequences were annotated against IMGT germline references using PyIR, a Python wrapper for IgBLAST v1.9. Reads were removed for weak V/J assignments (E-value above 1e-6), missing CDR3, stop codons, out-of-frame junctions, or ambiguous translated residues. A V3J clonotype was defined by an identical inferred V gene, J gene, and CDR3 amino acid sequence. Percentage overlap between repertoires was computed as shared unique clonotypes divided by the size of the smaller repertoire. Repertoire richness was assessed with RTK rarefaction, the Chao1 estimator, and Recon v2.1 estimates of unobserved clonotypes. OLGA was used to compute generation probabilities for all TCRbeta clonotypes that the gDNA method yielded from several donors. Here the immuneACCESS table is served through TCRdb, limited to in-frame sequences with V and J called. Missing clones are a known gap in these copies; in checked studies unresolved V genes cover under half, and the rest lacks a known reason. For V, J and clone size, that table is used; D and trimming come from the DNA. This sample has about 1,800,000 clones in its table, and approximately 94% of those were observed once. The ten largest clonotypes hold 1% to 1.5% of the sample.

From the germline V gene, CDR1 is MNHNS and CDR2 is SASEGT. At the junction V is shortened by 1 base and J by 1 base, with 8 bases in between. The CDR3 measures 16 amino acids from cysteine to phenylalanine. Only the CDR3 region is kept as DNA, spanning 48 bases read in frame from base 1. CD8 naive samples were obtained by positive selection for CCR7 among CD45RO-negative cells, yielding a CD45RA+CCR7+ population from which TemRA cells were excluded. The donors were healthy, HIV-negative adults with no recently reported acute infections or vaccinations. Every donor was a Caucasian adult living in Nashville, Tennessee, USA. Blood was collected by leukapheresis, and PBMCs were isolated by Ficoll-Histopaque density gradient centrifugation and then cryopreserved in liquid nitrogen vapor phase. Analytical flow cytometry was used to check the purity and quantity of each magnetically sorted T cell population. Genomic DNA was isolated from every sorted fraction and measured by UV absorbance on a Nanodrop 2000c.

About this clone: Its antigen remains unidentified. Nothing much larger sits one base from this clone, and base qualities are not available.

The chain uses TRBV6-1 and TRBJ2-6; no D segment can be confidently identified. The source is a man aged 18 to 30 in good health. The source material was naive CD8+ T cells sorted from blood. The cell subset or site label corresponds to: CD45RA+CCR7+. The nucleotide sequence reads TGTGCCAGCAGTGAAGTAGGAGTTTCTGGGGCCAACGTCCTGACTTTC. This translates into CASSEVGVSGANVLTF.